The rows below give T cell receptor beta chains drawn from one sample of a study of blood T cell repertoires in COVID-19. TCRdb's table, derived via immunoSEQ multiplex PCR, lists solely in-frame clones and lacks some. The table lists around 80,000 clones, 85% of them singletons. Sequencing was done on a sample of peripheral blood. The receptors shown here come from a man aged 45 to 65 with COVID-19, enrolled during active disease. The CDR3 runs from the conserved cysteine through the conserved F or W. The D gene is left open where the match is weak. Size values are once, few and many counts, or a class for expanded clones, and some rows have none.

D: TRBD2; size: -; J: TRBJ2-3; V: TRBV6-4; CDR3: CASSELAGAVDTQYF; DNA: TGTGCCAGCAGTGAGCTAGCGGGAGCGGTAGATACGCAGTATTTT
D: -; size: once; J: TRBJ2-1; V: TRBV29-1; CDR3: CSVEAGYIF; DNA: TGCAGCGTTGAGGCAGGGTACATCTTC
D: TRBD1; size: -; J: TRBJ2-1; V: TRBV7-9; CDR3: CACTGARGDEQFF; DNA: TGTGCCTGTACAGGGGCGAGAGGCGATGAGCAGTTCTTC
D: -; size: -; J: TRBJ1-1; V: TRBV30; CDR3: CAWSVPEMNTEAFF; DNA: TGTGCCTGGAGTGTACCCGAGATGAACACTGAAGCTTTCTTT
D: TRBD1; size: -; J: TRBJ1-3; V: TRBV5-4; CDR3: CASSSGQGRNTIYF; DNA: TGTGCCAGCAGCTCAGGACAGGGTAGAAACACCATATATTTT
D: -; size: -; J: TRBJ2-7; V: TRBV30; CDR3: CAWSAGSGYEQYF; DNA: TGTGCCTGGAGTGCCGGTAGCGGATACGAGCAGTACTTC
D: -; size: -; J: TRBJ2-7; V: TRBV15; CDR3: CATSRDLAREQYF; DNA: TGTGCCACCAGCAGAGATCTAGCGCGGGAGCAGTACTTC
D: -; size: -; J: TRBJ2-4; V: TRBV5-4; CDR3: CASSELTSGKNIQYF; DNA: TGTGCCAGCAGCGAGCTGACTAGTGGCAAAAACATTCAGTACTTC
D: -; size: -; J: TRBJ2-1; V: TRBV27; CDR3: CASIQTRRGIPSNEQFF; DNA: TGTGCCAGCATCCAAACCAGGCGTGGCATACCCTCCAATGAGCAGTTCTTC
D: TRBD1; size: -; J: TRBJ1-5; V: TRBV3-1/TRBV3-2; CDR3: CASSQWDRPNQPQHF; DNA: TGTGCCAGCAGCCAATGGGACAGGCCCAATCAGCCCCAGCATTTT
D: -; size: -; J: TRBJ2-5; V: TRBV18; CDR3: CASSPESGETQYF; DNA: TGTGCCAGCTCACCGGAATCGGGAGAGACCCAGTACTTC
D: TRBD2; size: -; J: TRBJ2-7; V: TRBV5-6; CDR3: CASSPPGLAGFYEQYF; DNA: TGTGCCAGCAGCCCCCCGGGACTAGCGGGCTTCTACGAGCAGTACTTC
D: TRBD2; size: few; J: TRBJ2-7; V: TRBV6-5; CDR3: CASSSSGRQYF; DNA: TGTGCCAGCAGTTCTAGCGGGAGGCAGTACTTC
D: TRBD1; size: -; J: TRBJ1-1; V: TRBV7-9; CDR3: CASTGTGQGKGASNTEAFF; DNA: TGTGCCAGCACCGGGACAGGGCAAGGTAAGGGAGCATCGAACACTGAAGCTTTCTTT
D: TRBD2; size: -; J: TRBJ2-3; V: TRBV7-2; CDR3: CASSFHSLAGSTDTQYF; DNA: TGTGCCAGCAGCTTCCATTCGCTAGCGGGGAGCACAGATACGCAGTATTTT
D: TRBD2; size: -; J: TRBJ2-5; V: TRBV18; CDR3: CASSPAASGYQETQYF; DNA: TGTGCCAGCTCACCGGCGGCTAGCGGGTACCAAGAGACCCAGTACTTC